This T cell receptor beta chain comes out of a study of early T cells in non-severe SARS-CoV-2 infection. For the study at large: The sequenced material was bulk RNA from unsorted whole blood, and its chains were unpaired. Points from the study as a whole: Database matching using VDJdb favored anti-spike CD8 responses, with private and CD4 specificities left missing.

Many counts were recorded for this clonotype. Antigen specificity is unknown. This CDR3 spans 15 amino acids. Looked up from germline, CDR1 is DFQATT and CDR2 is SNEGSKA (reference sequence). After removal of 6 bases from V and 1 base from J, the junction contained 2 bases not matched to a gene. Individual cDNA molecules carried attached unique molecular identifiers. TCRdb itself ran the 5' RACE reads through MiXCR, one entry per CDR3 protein. The sample lists about 26,000 distinct CDR3 sequences, 4% to 6% occurring once. This TCR derives from an adult who was a healthcare worker with PCR-confirmed SARS-CoV-2 infection or an uninfected control (not recorded which). The J gene is TRBJ2-5, the V gene TRBV20-1; 16 nucleotides match TRBD2. The sequenced sample consisted of whole blood. CDR3 in DNA: TGCAGTGCCGGGACTAGCGGGGGGGGCCAAGAGACCCAGTACTTC. Amino acids: CSAGTSGGGQETQYF.